Listed below are T cell receptor beta chains from one sample, sequenced in a study of cytomegalovirus exposure and HLA in healthy donors. This table comes from immunoSEQ multiplex PCR, and its TCRdb copy is limited to in-frame clones, with some not included. The sample contains over 110,000 clones, 65% to 85% of which appear only once. Sequenced material: PBMCs. These TCRs come from a male donor in good health and CMV-seronegative. CDR3s include the opening cysteine and the closing phenylalanine or tryptophan. The order of the fields is V gene, D gene, J gene, clone size, CDR3 protein, CDR3 DNA. A D gene is named only where the DNA matches it firmly. The listing skips clone size in some rows; elsewhere it reads once, few, many or a size class.

TRBV7-9	-	TRBJ2-7	-	CSSSLISGTGLWREQYF	TGTTCCAGCAGCTTAATTTCTGGTACGGGACTCTGGCGCGAGCAGTACTTC
TRBV28	TRBD1	TRBJ2-7	-	CAVGQPYEQYF	TGTGCCGTGGGACAGCCGTACGAGCAGTACTTC
TRBV9	TRBD2	TRBJ2-7	once	CASSPEDQRENEQYF	TGTGCCAGCAGCCCCGAGGATCAGCGGGAAAACGAGCAGTACTTC
TRBV30	-	TRBJ2-5	-	CAWSDGPGEETQYF	TGTGCCTGGAGTGATGGCCCGGGAGAAGAGACCCAGTACTTC
TRBV4-3	TRBD2	TRBJ2-1	few	CASSLGGGTDEQFF	TGCGCCAGCAGCCTGGGGGGAGGGACGGATGAGCAGTTCTTC
TRBV27	TRBD1	TRBJ2-7	-	CASSGRGQGSYEQYF	TGTGCCAGCAGTGGCAGGGGGCAAGGGTCCTACGAGCAGTACTTC
TRBV10-1	TRBD2	TRBJ2-2	-	CASSYGEGTGELFF	TGCGCCAGCAGTTACGGGGAGGGGACCGGGGAGCTGTTTTTT
TRBV6-4	-	TRBJ2-2	-	CASSDSATGELFF	TGTGCCAGCAGTGACTCAGCCACCGGGGAGCTGTTTTTT
TRBV29-1	TRBD2	TRBJ2-1	-	CSFGLQREYWNEQFF	TGCAGCTTCGGGTTGCAGCGGGAGTATTGGAATGAGCAGTTCTTC
TRBV6-6	TRBD1	TRBJ2-7	-	CASSYPGQSYEQYF	TGTGCCAGCAGTTATCCGGGACAGAGCTACGAGCAGTACTTC
TRBV7-9	-	TRBJ2-7	-	CASSLGAYEQYF	TGTGCCAGCAGCTTAGGAGCCTACGAGCAGTACTTC
TRBV11-2	-	TRBJ2-7	-	CASSSRDGGFEQYF	TGTGCCAGCAGCTCGAGAGACGGCGGTTTCGAGCAGTACTTC
TRBV7-9	-	TRBJ2-7	-	CASSSWGENFYEQYF	TGTGCCAGCAGCTCCTGGGGGGAAAATTTCTACGAGCAGTACTTC
TRBV11-2	-	TRBJ2-1	-	CASSLVGVSSYNEQFF	TGTGCCAGCAGCTTAGTAGGGGTGAGCTCCTACAATGAGCAGTTCTTC
TRBV4-3	-	TRBJ2-7	-	CASSPSAGTYEQYF	TGCGCCAGCAGCCCATCAGCGGGCACCTACGAGCAGTACTTC
TRBV5-6	TRBD2	TRBJ2-5	-	CASSLPAGGAETQYF	TGTGCCAGCAGCCTACCAGCGGGAGGGGCAGAGACCCAGTACTTC
TRBV19	TRBD1	TRBJ2-7	-	CASSIQETGFDEQYF	TGTGCCAGTAGTATCCAGGAGACAGGGTTCGACGAGCAGTACTTC
TRBV19	-	TRBJ1-1	-	CASTPIQRANTEAFF	TGTGCCAGTACCCCTATCCAGCGGGCGAACACTGAAGCTTTCTTT
TRBV12-2	-	TRBJ2-2	-	CASRFEQRQVNTGELFF	TGTGCAAGTCGCTTCGAACAACGACAGGTGAACACCGGGGAGCTGTTTTTT
TRBV27	-	TRBJ2-5	-	CASSSTRGRETQYF	TGTGCCAGCAGTTCGACCCGAGGGAGAGAGACCCAGTACTTC
TRBV7-3	-	TRBJ1-1	-	CASSADRNTEAFF	TGTGCCAGCAGCGCCGATAGGAACACTGAAGCTTTCTTT
TRBV7-9	-	TRBJ2-1	few	CASSLADQGVFF	TGTGCCAGCAGCTTAGCAGATCAGGGTGTGTTCTTC
TRBV11-3	TRBD2	TRBJ2-7	-	CASSSRTSGKGEQYF	TGTGCCAGCAGCTCCCGGACTAGCGGGAAGGGTGAGCAGTACTTC
TRBV29-1	TRBD1	TRBJ2-2	-	CSVDRANTGELFF	TGCAGCGTGGACAGGGCGAACACCGGGGAGCTGTTTTTT
TRBV5-5	-	TRBJ1-1	-	CASSFGVGALGTEAFF	TGTGCCAGCAGCTTTGGGGTGGGGGCCCTGGGGACTGAAGCTTTCTTT
TRBV7-2	-	TRBJ2-2	-	CASSFRGGIGTGELFF	TGTGCCAGCAGCTTCCGCGGCGGGATCGGCACCGGGGAGCTGTTTTTT
TRBV6-4	TRBD2	TRBJ2-1	-	CASSDSSGRSSNEQFF	TGTGCCAGCAGTGATTCTAGCGGGAGGTCGAGCAATGAGCAGTTCTTC
TRBV30	-	TRBJ2-4	few	CAWSVELQNIQYF	TGTGCCTGGAGTGTAGAACTCCAAAACATTCAGTACTTC
TRBV6-4	-	TRBJ2-7	-	CASNRSRVGSCYEQYF	TGTGCCAGCAATCGTTCCCGGGTCGGCTCGTGCTACGAGCAGTACTTC
TRBV6-5	-	TRBJ2-5	-	CASSYLGEEETQYF	TGTGCCAGCAGTTATCTTGGAGAGGAAGAGACCCAGTACTTC
TRBV6-6	-	TRBJ1-3	-	CASEGAGTGNTIYF	TGTGCCAGTGAAGGGGCGGGAACTGGAAACACCATATATTTT
TRBV4-1	-	TRBJ1-4	few	CASSQALSEKLFF	TGCGCCAGCAGCCAGGCACTAAGTGAAAAACTGTTTTTT
TRBV11-2	TRBD1	TRBJ2-7	-	CASSPGTGGYEQYF	TGTGCCAGCAGCCCCGGGACAGGGGGCTACGAGCAGTACTTC
TRBV6-1	-	TRBJ1-1	-	CASSETVMNTEAFF	TGTGCCAGCAGTGAGACAGTCATGAACACTGAAGCTTTCTTT
TRBV12-5	TRBD1	TRBJ2-1	few	CASRGGQGGGEQFF	TGTGCTAGCAGGGGGGGACAGGGGGGTGGTGAGCAGTTCTTC
TRBV7-3	-	TRBJ2-7	-	CASRPIPEQGFTYEQYF	TGTGCCAGCAGACCAATACCTGAGCAGGGCTTTACCTACGAGCAGTACTTC
TRBV28	-	TRBJ2-7	-	CASGGGGGVRKPVSYEQYF	TGTGCCAGCGGGGGAGGGGGAGGGGTTCGAAAACCCGTCTCCTACGAGCAGTACTTC
TRBV7-9	TRBD2	TRBJ2-1	-	CASSPPGLAGSYNEQFF	TGTGCCAGCAGCCCCCCGGGACTAGCGGGCTCCTACAATGAGCAGTTCTTC
TRBV7-2	-	TRBJ1-4	-	CASSLARDNEKLFF	TGTGCCAGCAGCTTAGCGAGGGATAATGAAAAACTGTTTTTT
TRBV4-1	TRBD1	TRBJ1-1	-	CASSQDPTGTYPEAFF	TGCGCCAGCAGCCAAGACCCGACAGGGACCTACCCTGAAGCTTTCTTT
TRBV11-2	TRBD2	TRBJ2-7	-	CASSTSSGSTYEQYF	TGTGCCAGCAGCACCTCTAGCGGGAGTACCTACGAGCAGTACTTC
TRBV25-1	TRBD2	TRBJ2-1	-	CASSSGTSRYNEQFF	TGTGCCAGCAGCTCCGGGACTAGCAGATACAATGAGCAGTTCTTC
TRBV27	-	TRBJ2-7	-	CASGGLLPREQYF	TGTGCCTCCGGTGGACTACTCCCTAGGGAGCAGTACTTC
TRBV5-1	TRBD1	TRBJ2-7	once	CASTTGASYEQYF	TGCGCCAGCACCACAGGGGCGTCCTACGAGCAGTACTTC
TRBV4-3	-	TRBJ2-5	-	CASSRTKGETQYF	TGCGCCAGCAGCCGCACCAAGGGGGAGACCCAGTACTTC
TRBV7-2	TRBD1	TRBJ1-1	-	CASSSQTGVNTEAFF	TGTGCCAGCAGCTCCCAGACAGGGGTGAACACTGAAGCTTTCTTT
TRBV28	-	TRBJ2-5	-	CASSKYRVDGTQYF	TGTGCCAGCAGCAAATACAGGGTGGATGGGACCCAGTACTTC
TRBV12-5	-	TRBJ2-1	-	CASGPSSYNEQFF	TGTGCTAGTGGTCCGAGCTCCTACAATGAGCAGTTCTTC
TRBV5-1	-	TRBJ1-5	-	CASSLVGGRDQPQHF	TGCGCCAGCAGCTTGGTCGGGGGTAGGGATCAGCCCCAGCATTTT
TRBV7-9	-	TRBJ2-7	-	CASSLGREQYF	TGTGCCAGCAGCTTAGGCCGGGAGCAGTACTTC
TRBV7-2	TRBD1	TRBJ2-5	-	CASWDRGQETQYF	TGTGCCAGCTGGGACAGGGGACAAGAGACCCAGTACTTC